This TCR beta chain comes out of a study of blood T cell repertoires in COVID-19. This CDR3 has 17 residues. V trimming: 4 bases; J trimming: 2 bases; junction bases outside the gene matches: 13. Looked up from germline, CDR1 is WNHNN and CDR2 is SYGVQD (reference sequence). The assay was immunoSEQ multiplex PCR, and TCRdb's table has in-frame clones only and misses some. This table holds approximately 220,000 clones, around 90% found once. Grouping used clinical history reported by participants in a survey and questionnaire. This clonotype originated in a woman in her 30s with acute COVID-19. The chain carries TRBV10-1 and TRBJ2-5, with TRBD1 matching 7 bases. Sample: PBMCs or T cells enriched from blood (not recorded which). The CDR3 loop reads CASSGPRTGRDQETQYF. Written as DNA, the CDR3 is TGCGCCAGCAGTGGCCCCCGGACAGGACGCGATCAAGAGACCCAGTACTTC.